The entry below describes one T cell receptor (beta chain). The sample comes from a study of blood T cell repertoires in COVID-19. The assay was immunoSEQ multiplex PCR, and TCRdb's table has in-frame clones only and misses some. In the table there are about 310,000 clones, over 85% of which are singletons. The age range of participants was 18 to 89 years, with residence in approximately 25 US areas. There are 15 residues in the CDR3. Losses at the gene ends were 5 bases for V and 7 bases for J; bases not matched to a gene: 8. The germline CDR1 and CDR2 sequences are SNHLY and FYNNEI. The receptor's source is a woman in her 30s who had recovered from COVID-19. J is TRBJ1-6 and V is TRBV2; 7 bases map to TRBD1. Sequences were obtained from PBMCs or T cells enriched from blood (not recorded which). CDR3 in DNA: TGTGCCAGCAGTCAATTAGGAGGGGGCAATTCACCCCTCCACTTT. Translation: CASSQLGGGNSPLHF.